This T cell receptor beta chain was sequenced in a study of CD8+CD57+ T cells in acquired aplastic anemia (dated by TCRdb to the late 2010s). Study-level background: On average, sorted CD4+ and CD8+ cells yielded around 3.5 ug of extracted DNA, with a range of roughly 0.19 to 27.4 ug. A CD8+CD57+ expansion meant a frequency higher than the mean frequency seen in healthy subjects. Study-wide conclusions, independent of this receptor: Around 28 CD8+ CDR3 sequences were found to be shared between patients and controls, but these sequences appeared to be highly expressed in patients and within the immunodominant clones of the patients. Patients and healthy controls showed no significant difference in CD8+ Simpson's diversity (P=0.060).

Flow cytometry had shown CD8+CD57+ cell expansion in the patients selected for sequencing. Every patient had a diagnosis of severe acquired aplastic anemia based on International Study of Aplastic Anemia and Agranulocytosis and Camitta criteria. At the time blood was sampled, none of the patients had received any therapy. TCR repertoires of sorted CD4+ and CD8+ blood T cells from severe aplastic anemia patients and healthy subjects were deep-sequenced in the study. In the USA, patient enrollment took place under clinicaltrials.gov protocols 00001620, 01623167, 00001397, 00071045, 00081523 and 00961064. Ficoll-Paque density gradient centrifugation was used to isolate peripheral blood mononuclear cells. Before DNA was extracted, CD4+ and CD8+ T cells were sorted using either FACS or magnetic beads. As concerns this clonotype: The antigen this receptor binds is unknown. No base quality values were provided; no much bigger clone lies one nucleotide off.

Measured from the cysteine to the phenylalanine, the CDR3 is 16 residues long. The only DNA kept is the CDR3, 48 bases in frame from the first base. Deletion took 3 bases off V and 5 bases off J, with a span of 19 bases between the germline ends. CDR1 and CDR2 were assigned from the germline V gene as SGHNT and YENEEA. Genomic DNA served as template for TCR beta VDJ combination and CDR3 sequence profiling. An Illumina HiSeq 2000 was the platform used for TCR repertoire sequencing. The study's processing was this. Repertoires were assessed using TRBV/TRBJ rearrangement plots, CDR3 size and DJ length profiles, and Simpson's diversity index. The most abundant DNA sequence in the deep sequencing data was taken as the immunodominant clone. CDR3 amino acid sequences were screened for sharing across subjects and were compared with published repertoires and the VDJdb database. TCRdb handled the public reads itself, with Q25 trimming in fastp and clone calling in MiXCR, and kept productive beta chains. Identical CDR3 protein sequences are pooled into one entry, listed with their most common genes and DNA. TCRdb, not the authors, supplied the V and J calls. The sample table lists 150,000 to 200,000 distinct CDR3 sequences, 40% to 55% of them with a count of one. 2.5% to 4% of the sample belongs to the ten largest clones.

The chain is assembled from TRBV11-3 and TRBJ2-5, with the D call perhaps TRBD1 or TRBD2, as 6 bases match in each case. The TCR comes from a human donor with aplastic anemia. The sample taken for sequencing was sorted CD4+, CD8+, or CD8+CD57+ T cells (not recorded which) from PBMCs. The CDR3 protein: CASSLWGDSRGETQYF. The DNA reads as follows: TGTGCCAGCAGCTTGTGGGGGGACTCCAGGGGCGAGACCCAGTACTTC.